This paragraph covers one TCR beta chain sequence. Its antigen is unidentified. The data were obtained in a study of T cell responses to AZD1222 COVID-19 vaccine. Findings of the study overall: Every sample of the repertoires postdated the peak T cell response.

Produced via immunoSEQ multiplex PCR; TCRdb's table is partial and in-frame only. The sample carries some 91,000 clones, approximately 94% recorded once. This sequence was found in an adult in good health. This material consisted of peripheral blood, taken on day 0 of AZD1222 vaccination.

CDR3 loop: CASSSRPDGNEQYF. The CDR3 DNA sequence: TGCGCCAGCAGCTCTAGACCCGACGGGAACGAGCAGTACTTC. The V gene is TRBV5-1, the J gene TRBJ2-7; D is possibly TRBD2 (5 bases). This CDR3 comprises 14 residues. The V end lost 3 bases, the J end lost 5 bases, and 15 bases lay between the germline ends. CDR1 is SGHRS, CDR2 YFSETQ, per germline.